This T cell receptor (beta chain) emerged from a study of shared clonotypes between healthy human individuals. The deep-level immunoSEQ assay was used. Clones were sequenced by immunoSEQ multiplex PCR, and TCRdb holds only the in-frame ones, with some missing. The sample contains fewer than 500,000 clones, 60% to 80% of which appear only once. Per germline, CDR1 MNHNS and CDR2 SASEGT. Trimming shortened V by 3 bases and J by 1 base, and 16 bases separated the two germline ends. This CDR3 contains 16 residues. This clonotype was obtained from a woman between 35 and 50 years old in good health. Some clones in this sample may be carry-over from other donors' samples. This chain uses TRBV6-1 with TRBJ2-7; possibly TRBD1 for D (6 bases). Sequencing was carried out using PBMCs. The CDR3 loop reads CASSDLQGVGSYEQYF. As DNA, the CDR3 is TGTGCCAGCAGTGATTTACAGGGAGTTGGATCCTACGAGCAGTACTTC.